Below, 32 T cell receptor beta chains from the same sample are listed, as sequenced in a study of blood T cells in healthy people across ages. Together with a sample-barcoded 5' primer, a J-beta primer mix was included in a second PCR lasting about 7 to 11 cycles. TCRdb re-called the 5' RACE reads through MiXCR, storing one row per CDR3 protein. The data hold 780,000 or so distinct CDR3 sequences, with around 50% observed a single time. The sequenced sample was blood. The origin of the receptors is a middle-aged man in good health.

There are a few counts of this clonotype. The chain uses TRBV7-2 and TRBJ2-7; 8 bases map to TRBD1. CDR3 length equals 15 residues. Per the germline V gene, CDR1 is SGHTA and CDR2 is FQGNSA. With 6 bases clipped from V and 0 bases from J, the junction kept 7 bases outside the gene matches. The CDR3 loop reads CASSLRGQASYEQYF. CDR3 bases: TGTGCCAGCAGTTTACGGGGACAGGCCTCCTACGAGCAGTACTTC.

In DNA form, the CDR3 reads TGTGCCAGCAGTGTTTCGGGGGGGCCAGATACGCAGTATTTT. Its protein product is CASSVSGGPDTQYF. The V call is TRBV2, the J call TRBJ2-3; TRBD2 aligns across 8 bases. Germline-derived CDR1 and CDR2 are SNHLY and FYNNEI. Trimming took 4 bases from V and 4 from J; bases not matched to a gene: 4. CDR3 length equals 14 residues.

This clonotype came up once. The genes are TRBV12-3 or TRBV12-4 and TRBJ1-4; D not resolved. The V and J ends lost 1 base and 4 bases respectively, with 13 bases between them. The CDR3 has 16 amino acids. DNA for the CDR3: TGTGCCAGCAGTTTAGGGGTAATGTCCGATAATGAAAAACTGTTTTTT. Protein: CASSLGVMSDNEKLFF.

The V gene is TRBV7-8, the J gene TRBJ2-1, with TRBD2 identical over 14 bases. CDR1 SGHVS and CDR2 FQNEAQ come from the germline V gene. The CDR3 runs to 15 residues. Trimming at V came to 4 bases and at J to 9 bases, leaving 5 bases not matched to a gene. CDR3 region: CASSSTSGRASEQFF. CDR3 nucleotide sequence: TGTGCCAGCAGCTCGACTAGCGGGAGGGCCAGTGAGCAGTTCTTC.

Points on this clonotype: This may stem from a read error, because a much larger clone lies one nucleotide away. This chain connects TRBV10-3 to TRBJ2-3; 7 bases map to TRBD2. Trimming took 8 bases from V and 2 from J; bases not matched to a gene: 7. The CDR3 has 14 residues. Germline-derived CDR1 and CDR2 are ENHRY and SYGVKD. The CDR3 spells CAIGASGPTDTQYF. The CDR3 DNA sequence: TGTGCCATCGGGGCTAGCGGCCCCACAGATACGCAGTATTTT.

This sequence joins TRBV5-4 and TRBJ2-7; maybe TRBD2 (7 bases). CDR3 length: 16 residues. Deletions cut 0 bases from V and 7 bases from J, with 20 bases between. Germline loops: CDR1 SGHNT, CDR2 YYREEE (reference sequence). The CDR3 coding sequence is TGTGCCAGCAGCTTGGGCCCTCGGGGGGCAATGGGTGAGCAGTACTTC. Translated: CASSLGPRGAMGEQYF. Using reference TRBV5-4 and TRBJ2-7 for the parts outside the CDR3, the full variable domain is ETGVTQSPTHLIKTRGQQVTLRCSSQSGHNTVSWYQQALGQGPQFIFQYYREEENGRGNFPPRFSGLQFPNYSSELNVNALELDDSALYLCASSLGPRGAMGEQYFGPGTRLTVT.

The chain has TRBV12-3 or TRBV12-4 and TRBJ1-5; D is undetermined. The CDR3 has 11 amino acids. Between the trimmed V and J ends, which lost 6 bases and 9 bases, there was a span of 9 bases. The CDR3 is CASSLRGPQHF. In DNA form, the CDR3 reads TGTGCCAGCAGCCTGCGGGGGCCCCAGCATTTT.

The chain recombines TRBV9 with TRBJ2-5; tentatively, D is TRBD1 (5 bases). V was trimmed by 2 bases and J by 0 bases, leaving 14 bases between them. CDR1 is SGDLS, CDR2 YYNGEE, per germline. The CDR3 is made up of 16 amino acids. In DNA form, the CDR3 reads TGTGCCAGCAGCGTTTTCCAGGGCCAGTACCAAGAGACCCAGTACTTC. Its translation: CASSVFQGQYQETQYF.

This chain uses TRBV5-6 with TRBJ1-5; a weak D match, TRBD1 (5 bases). The CDR3 is 15 amino acids. V was clipped by 1 base and J by 5 bases, with 13 bases between them. The germline V gene encodes CDR1 SGHDT and CDR2 YYEEEE. The CDR3 nucleotides are TGTGCCAGCAGCTTGACCTCGGGGCGTTATCAGCCCCAGCATTTT. Translating it yields CASSLTSGRYQPQHF.

This clonotype was seen a few times. The chain recombines TRBV28 with TRBJ2-1, with a weak D call TRBD2 (6 bases). Germline V CDR1 and CDR2: MDHEN, SYDVKM. The CDR3 length is 13 residues. The V end lost 3 bases, the J end lost 14 bases, and 17 bases lay between the germline ends. The chain's CDR3 is CASSFPLLGGEFF. In DNA form, the CDR3 reads TGTGCCAGCAGTTTCCCTCTACTTGGAGGGGAGTTCTTC.

About this clonotype itself: This sequence may be a read error, since a much larger clone differs from it by one base. The chain couples TRBV6-2 or TRBV6-3 to TRBJ2-7, with D uncertain. Between the trimmed V and J ends, which lost 5 bases and 2 bases, there was a span of 10 bases. The CDR3 has 13 amino acids. Germline assignment: CDR1 MNHEY and CDR2 SVGEGT. CDR3 nucleotides: TGTGCCAGCAGTGATACCGAAACCTACGAGCAGTACTTC. The encoded protein is CASSDTETYEQYF.

Note on this clonotype: A much larger clone lies one base from this, so it may be a read error. The chain uses TRBV27 and TRBJ2-1, with a possible D match to TRBD2 (6 bases). This CDR3 spans 17 amino acids. Trimming removed 5 bases from V and 12 bases from J, with 29 bases in between. The V gene's germline CDR1 is MNHEY and CDR2 SMNVEV (reference sequence). The DNA for the CDR3 is TGTGCCAGCAGTCCCACCCGGGTAGCGGTGTCGAGAGGTGGGCAGTTCTTC. Translating gives CASSPTRVAVSRGGQFF.

In DNA form, the CDR3 reads TGTGCCAGCAGCTTACGGCAGCAGGGACCTATCACAGATACGCAGTATTTT. It is translated as CASSLRQQGPITDTQYF. The chain has TRBV7-9 and TRBJ2-3; D may match TRBD1 or TRBD2 (5 bases each). V lost 2 bases and J 2 bases, leaving 17 bases between the germline ends. Germline CDR1 reads SEHNR; CDR2 reads FQNEAQ (reference sequence). This CDR3 has 17 amino acids.

V gene TRBV12-3 or TRBV12-4 combines with J gene TRBJ1-5; 7 nucleotides line up with TRBD1. Trimming took 3 bases from V and 4 from J; bases not matched to a gene: 6. The CDR3 length is 15 residues. The chain's CDR3 is CASSFSGTANQPQHF. CDR3 nucleotide sequence: TGTGCCAGCAGTTTTTCCGGGACAGCTAATCAGCCCCAGCATTTT.

V is TRBV18 and J is TRBJ2-2; D unclear. From germline, CDR1 is KGHSH and CDR2 LQKENI. The CDR3 consists of 16 residues. V lost 6 bases and J lost 0, with 14 bases in between. The CDR3 DNA follows: TGTGCCAGCTCGGGCCTCTATGGAGCGAACACCGGGGAGCTGTTTTTT. Translating gives CASSGLYGANTGELFF.

This chain links TRBV20-1 with TRBJ2-3; D not resolved. CDR3 length equals 13 residues. Germline CDR1 reads DFQATT; CDR2 reads SNEGSKA (reference sequence). With 4 bases removed from V and 2 bases from J, the gap between germline ends came to 10 bases. The CDR3 loop is CSAMVVPTDTQYF. Written as DNA, the CDR3 is TGCAGTGCTATGGTTGTCCCCACAGATACGCAGTATTTT.

The V and J genes are TRBV7-9 and TRBJ1-5, with unresolved D. From germline, CDR1 is SEHNR and CDR2 FQNEAQ (reference sequence). The germline V and J ends were trimmed by 1 base and 2 bases, with 12 bases remaining between them. There are 16 residues in the CDR3. For the CDR3, the DNA is TGTGCCAGCAGCTTAGAGGCAGTAGTGGGCAATCAGCCCCAGCATTTT. Translated: CASSLEAVVGNQPQHF.

This clonotype was seen only a few times. V usage is TRBV11-2 and J usage is TRBJ2-5, with TRBD1 identical over 8 bases. J was trimmed by 4 bases and V by 6 bases; bases with no gene match: 10. In germline, CDR1 is SGHAT, CDR2 FQNNGV. CDR3 size: 15 residues. The CDR3 spells CASSTTGEFGETQYF. CDR3 sequence (DNA): TGTGCCAGCAGTACGACAGGGGAGTTTGGAGAGACCCAGTACTTC.

J is TRBJ2-3 and V is TRBV4-2; 10 nucleotides align to TRBD2. This CDR3 is 17 amino acids long. Germline loops: CDR1 LGHNA, CDR2 YNFKEQ. Trimming at V came to 4 bases and at J to 1 base, leaving 8 bases not matched to a gene. The CDR3 DNA reads TGTGCCAGCAGCCCCCTGCCTCTAGCGGGGGGCACAGATACGCAGTATTTT. Translation: CASSPLPLAGGTDTQYF.

The chain uses TRBV7-2 and TRBJ1-2; TRBD1 is a possible D gene (5 bases). Trimming took off 2 bases at V and 0 bases at J, with 25 bases between the two ends. This CDR3 is 20 amino acids long. CDR1 and CDR2 from the germline V gene are SGHTA and FQGNSA. The CDR3 coding sequence is TGTGCCAGCAGCTTATTATCGACCCCCTCGAGGGCAGGGCCTAACTATGGCTACACCTTC. It encodes CASSLLSTPSRAGPNYGYTF.

This chain connects TRBV4-3 to TRBJ2-6; D possibly corresponds to TRBD1 (6 bases). V dropped 2 bases and J dropped 0 bases, with 14 bases sitting between them. Germline V gene sequence: CDR1 LGHNA, CDR2 YSLEER. The CDR3 runs to 18 residues. CDR3 nucleotide sequence: TGCGCCAGCAGCCAATGGGACACTGGACTCTCTGGGGCCAACGTCCTGACTTTC. The encoded protein is CASSQWDTGLSGANVLTF.

Regarding this clonotype: At one end the junction does not follow the germline gene, possibly because of a read error. The CDR3 loop reads CASSPLAGSTGELFF. CDR3 coding DNA: TGTGCTAGCAGCCCACTAGCGGGTAGCACCGGGGAGCTGTTTTTT. V is TRBV3-1 and J is TRBJ2-2, with 9 bases matching TRBD2. The CDR3 is made up of 15 amino acids. Germline V gives CDR1 LGHDT, CDR2 YNNKEL (reference sequence).

This rearrangement joins TRBV29-1 to TRBJ1-2; D gene uncertain. V lost 3 bases, J lost 8 bases, and 10 bases lay in between. The CDR3 has 11 residues. CDR1 and CDR2 from the germline V gene are SQVTM and ANQGSEA. CDR3 amino acids: CSVELGGGYTF. The CDR3 coding sequence is TGCAGCGTTGAGCTCGGCGGCGGCTACACCTTC.

This chain links TRBV29-1 with TRBJ2-1, with TRBD1 matching over 11 bases. Germline CDR1 reads SQVTM; CDR2 reads ANQGSEA. The CDR3 has 13 residues. The ends lost 7 bases at V and 5 bases at J; junction bases unmatched: 4. The CDR3 DNA is TGCAGCGCCGGGACAGGGGGTGACAATGAGCAGTTCTTC. It is translated as CSAGTGGDNEQFF.

This clonotype was recorded a few times. V and J are TRBV28 and TRBJ2-7; 7 bases fit TRBD1. Germline V lookup: CDR1 MDHEN, CDR2 SYDVKM. The CDR3 totals 13 residues. V gave up 7 bases and J gave up 4 bases; unmatched junction bases: 7. CDR3 nucleotide sequence: TGTGCCAGCATGGGACAGAGATTTTACGAGCAGTACTTC. Protein product: CASMGQRFYEQYF.

This clonotype appeared a single time. V gene TRBV12-3 or TRBV12-4 combines with J gene TRBJ2-1; D might be TRBD1 or TRBD2, each matching 5 bases. V was shortened by 6 bases and J by 3 bases, with 12 bases between the two germline ends. The CDR3 extends over 14 amino acids. The CDR3 is CASRAGTGYNEQFF. CDR3 nucleotides: TGTGCCAGCAGGGCCGGGACGGGCTACAATGAGCAGTTCTTC.

This clonotype has only one observation. The chain has TRBV27 and TRBJ2-3; a weak D match, TRBD1 (5 bases). Germline CDR1 and CDR2: MNHEY and SMNVEV (reference sequence). The V end was cut by 6 bases, the J end by 1 base, with 14 bases between. This CDR3 has 15 amino acids. This chain's CDR3 is CASSQIRVGTDTQYF. The CDR3 coding sequence is TGTGCCAGCAGCCAAATCAGGGTGGGCACAGATACGCAGTATTTT.

The chain uses TRBV20-1 and TRBJ2-7; TRBD2 matches at 8 bases. This CDR3 has 15 residues. Per germline, CDR1 DFQATT and CDR2 SNEGSKA (reference sequence). J lost 4 bases, V lost 2 bases, and 10 bases had no gene match. CDR3 DNA sequence: TGCAGTGCTAGACGGACTAGCTTTGGTCGATACGAGCAGTACTTC. Its protein product is CSARRTSFGRYEQYF.

The genes are TRBV7-6 and TRBJ1-6, with D possibly TRBD1 on 5 matching bases. Trimming shortened V by 8 bases and J by 2 bases, and 10 bases separated the two germline ends. The CDR3 covers 14 residues. Looked up from germline, CDR1 is SGHVS and CDR2 is FNYEAQ. This CDR3 is CASGRDAYNSPLHF. The CDR3 DNA follows: TGTGCCAGCGGCCGGGACGCCTATAATTCACCCCTCCACTTT.

The chain carries TRBV7-2 and TRBJ2-6, with 7 bases that match TRBD1. Germline CDR1 reads SGHTA; CDR2 reads FQGNSA. The CDR3 sequence is 19 residues long. Unmatched junction bases numbered 13, after V lost 5 bases and J lost 0 bases. CDR3 bases: TGTGCCAGCAGCCCGAACCCGGGACAGATAAGCTCTGGGGCCAACGTCCTGACTTTC. This codes for CASSPNPGQISSGANVLTF.

This clonotype came up a few times. The gene calls are TRBV6-2 or TRBV6-3 and TRBJ2-3; TRBD2 might be the D (5 bases). Trimming took off 2 bases at V and 0 bases at J, with 12 bases between the two ends. This CDR3 spans 16 amino acids. Germline CDR1 reads MNHEY; CDR2 reads SVGEGT. The CDR3 nucleotides are TGTGCCAGCAGTTACGGTGGCGCTAGCAGCACAGATACGCAGTATTTT. It codes for CASSYGGASSTDTQYF.

The chain employs TRBV25-1 and TRBJ2-7; 10 nucleotides line up with TRBD2. The junction had 9 bases not matched to a gene; V was cut back by 3 bases and J by 4 bases. This CDR3 is 16 amino acids long. CDR1 is MGHDK, CDR2 SYGVNS, per germline. CDR3 protein: CASSDSGRAHGYEQYF. The CDR3 nucleotides are TGTGCCAGCAGTGACAGCGGGAGGGCCCATGGGTACGAGCAGTACTTC.